This T cell receptor (beta chain) emerged from a study of T cells in Graves' hyperthyroidism and ophthalmopathy. Study context: At initial diagnosis, before any treatment had begun, peripheral blood was obtained. The study's findings and limits: The majority of expanded thyroid clonotypes above 0.001 also appeared in blood. Ophthalmopathy was distinguished from stable hyperthyroidism by 13 V-J signatures.

Trimming shortened V by 3 bases and J by 1 base, and 15 bases separated the two germline ends. Germline V gene sequence: CDR1 LGHNA, CDR2 YNFKEQ. This CDR3 region has 16 residues. A word on this clonotype: Antigen unknown.

The PBMCs were taken from roughly 9.3 ml of fresh peripheral blood. TCR beta CDR3 regions were amplified from RNA transcripts. The HTBI set primed first-round TCR CDR3 RT-PCR. TCRdb re-called the multiplex PCR reads through MiXCR, storing one row per CDR3 protein. The profile shows some 580,000 distinct CDR3 sequences, approximately 15% of them singletons. The chain is built from TRBV4-2 and TRBJ1-1; a weak D match, TRBD1 (5 bases). The source material was blood. The sequence was obtained from a woman in her 40s with Graves' ophthalmopathy. CDR3 loop: CASSHPVGAANTEAFF. The CDR3 region has the DNA TGTGCCAGCAGCCACCCAGTTGGGGCGGCGAACACTGAAGCTTTCTTT.